Shown below are 23 T cell receptor beta chains from a single sample sequenced in a study of blood T cells in healthy people across ages. A second PCR, run for about 6 to 11 cycles, used a sample-barcoded 5' primer plus a J-beta primer mix. TCRdb re-analysed the 5' RACE reads in MiXCR, keeping a single row per CDR3 protein. Here the sample spans approximately 1,700,000 distinct CDR3 sequences, roughly two fifths being singletons. The sequenced sample consisted of blood. Every receptor here comes from a human donor in good health.

This clonotype was observed a single time. This chain connects TRBV2 to TRBJ1-1; TRBD1 might be the D (6 bases). The germline V gene has CDR1 SNHLY and CDR2 FYNNEI. CDR3 length: 14 amino acids. Deletions cut 3 bases from V and 4 bases from J, with 12 bases between. The CDR3 nucleotides read TGTGCCAGCAGTGAGCACAGGGTGGCCACTGAAGCTTTCTTT. This translates into CASSEHRVATEAFF.

This clonotype was seen only a few times. The genes are TRBV20-1 and TRBJ2-3, with D tentatively TRBD1 (6 bases). V lost 0 bases to trimming and J lost 3 bases, with 13 bases between them. CDR1 DFQATT and CDR2 SNEGSKA come from the germline V gene (reference sequence). The CDR3 is 15 amino acids. The CDR3 here is CSARDLYRATDTQYF. In nucleotides, the CDR3 is TGCAGTGCTAGAGATCTATACAGGGCAACAGATACGCAGTATTTT.

The chain recombines TRBV5-5 with TRBJ2-7, with a weak D call TRBD1 (5 bases). The CDR3 runs 15 residues. Trimming left V 4 bases short and J 0 bases short, with 14 bases between. From germline, CDR1 is SGHKS and CDR2 YYEKEE (reference sequence). The CDR3 nucleotides read TGTGCCAGCAGCGTCCCAGGGTGGAGCTCCTACGAGCAGTACTTC. Its translation: CASSVPGWSSYEQYF.

This clonotype was counted a few times. Germline and junction disagree at one end, which may indicate a read error. CDR3 nucleotides: TGCGGCGGGGGTGAGAACACTGAAGCTTTCTTT. Protein product: CGGGENTEAFF. The rearrangement joins TRBV7-9 to TRBJ1-1, with D perhaps matching TRBD1 (5 bases). CDR1 and CDR2 from the germline V gene are SEHNR and FQNEAQ (reference sequence). The CDR3 runs to 11 residues.

This chain uses TRBV12-3 or TRBV12-4 with TRBJ1-5; D not certain. The V gene lost 6 bases and the J gene lost 7 bases, with 19 bases spanning the gap. The CDR3 covers 15 residues. CDR3 region: CASSLKTWTRQPQHF. CDR3 sequence (DNA): TGTGCCAGCAGCCTAAAAACATGGACTAGGCAGCCCCAGCATTTT.

This clonotype was detected a few times. The V call is TRBV18, the J call TRBJ1-4; D is uncertain. Looked up from germline, CDR1 is KGHSH and CDR2 is LQKENI. The CDR3 extends over 13 amino acids. The V and J ends lost 2 bases and 3 bases respectively, with 4 bases between them. The CDR3 loop is CASSPVANEKLFF. CDR3 sequence (DNA): TGTGCCAGCTCACCAGTGGCTAATGAAAAACTGTTTTTT. The whole variable domain, filled in from reference TRBV18 and TRBJ1-4, reads NAGVMQNPRHLVRRRGQEARLRCSPMKGHSHVYWYRQLPEEGLKFMVYLQKENIIDESGMPKERFSAEFPKEGPSILRIQQVVRGDSAAYFCASSPVANEKLFFGSGTQLSVL.

This clonotype has only a few counts. V and J are TRBV5-6 and TRBJ2-3; possible D gene TRBD1, 6 bases. The CDR3 is 15 residues long. V was clipped by 3 bases and J by 2 bases, with 13 bases between them. Germline CDR1 reads SGHDT; CDR2 reads YYEEEE. CDR3 coding DNA: TGTGCCAGCAGCTCCCGGGACACTATCACAGATACGCAGTATTTT. The encoded protein is CASSSRDTITDTQYF. Using reference TRBV5-6 and TRBJ2-3 for the parts outside the CDR3, the full variable domain is DAGVTQSPTHLIKTRGQQVTLRCSPKSGHDTVSWYQQALGQGPQFIFQYYEEEERQRGNFPDRFSGHQFPNYSSELNVNALLLGDSALYLCASSSRDTITDTQYFGPGTRLTVL.

The chain's CDR3 is CSASPTDVVGENEQFF. The CDR3 bases are TGCAGTGCTAGCCCCACCGATGTAGTGGGAGAAAATGAGCAGTTCTTC. The chain is built from TRBV20-1 and TRBJ2-1; D is possibly TRBD2 (5 bases). There are 16 residues in the CDR3. Trimming cost V 3 bases and J 7 bases, with 22 bases left between them. CDR1 and CDR2 (germline): DFQATT, SNEGSKA (reference sequence).

The sample holds many counts of this clonotype. The rearrangement links TRBV12-3 or TRBV12-4 to TRBJ1-2, with D tentatively TRBD1 (5 bases). CDR3 length equals 14 residues. Trimming removed 6 bases from V and 4 bases from J, with 15 bases in between. The CDR3 nucleotides read TGTGCCAGCAGACAGCAGGGCCTATTCTATGGCTACACCTTC. Residues: CASRQQGLFYGYTF.

In this sample, this clonotype turned up a few times. This chain links TRBV6-4 with TRBJ2-1; 7 bases are a match to TRBD1. V gave up 4 bases and J gave up 3 bases; unmatched junction bases: 3. There are 14 residues in the CDR3. Germline assignment: CDR1 MRHNA and CDR2 SNTAGT. CDR3 in DNA: TGTGCCAGCAGTGTACGACAGGGCTACAATGAGCAGTTCTTC. Amino acid sequence: CASSVRQGYNEQFF.

The genes are TRBV24-1 and TRBJ2-2; TRBD2 matches 8 bases. The CDR3 runs 18 residues. Germline lookup yields CDR1 KGHDR and CDR2 SFDVKD. The ends lost 4 bases at V and 3 bases at J; junction bases unmatched: 12. CDR3 region: CATSDLTGRGAYTGELFF. Written as DNA, the CDR3 is TGTGCCACCAGTGACCTGACTGGGCGGGGGGCCTACACCGGGGAGCTGTTTTTT.

This chain uses TRBV28 with TRBJ2-7; 10 bases are shared with TRBD1. The CDR3 totals 16 residues. Trimming took 6 bases from V and 0 from J; bases not matched to a gene: 8. Germline CDR1 and CDR2: MDHEN and SYDVKM. The CDR3 DNA reads as TGTGCCAGCAGGGGACAGGGGTTCGCCCCCTCCTACGAGCAGTACTTC. This sequence encodes CASRGQGFAPSYEQYF.

The chain combines TRBV5-1 with TRBJ1-4; no reliable D call. The germline V gene encodes CDR1 SGHRS and CDR2 YFSETQ. The V end lost 0 bases, the J end lost 3 bases, and 12 bases lay between the germline ends. CDR3 length: 16 residues. CDR3 coding DNA: TGCGCCAGCAGCTTGGCCGTGGCGGAACCTAATGAAAAACTGTTTTTT. Translation gives CASSLAVAEPNEKLFF.

Concerning this clonotype: One end of the junction does not line up with germline, which may come from a read error. J is TRBJ2-3 and V is TRBV12-3 or TRBV12-4; TRBD2 might be the D (5 bases). This CDR3 has 14 amino acids. The CDR3 DNA sequence: TGTGCCAGCTCGCGGGCAGTCAGCACAGATACGCAATATTTT. It specifies CASSRAVSTDTQYF.

The chain employs TRBV6-6 and TRBJ1-5, with D possibly matching TRBD1 (5 bases). The CDR3 is 15 residues long. CDR1 and CDR2 from the germline V gene are MNHNY and SVGAGI (reference sequence). Trimming shortened V by 3 bases and J by 4 bases, and 13 bases separated the two germline ends. CDR3 nucleotides: TGTGCCAGCAGTTATCAAGACAGCCATAATCAGCCCCAGCATTTT. Translation: CASSYQDSHNQPQHF.

This clonotype came up a few times. The genes are TRBV7-2 and TRBJ2-5; 10 bases agree with TRBD2. Per germline, CDR1 SGHTA and CDR2 FQGNSA. CDR3 size: 16 residues. V dropped 1 base and J dropped 1; count of bases not matched to a gene: 3. The CDR3 bases are TGTGCCAGCAGCTTAGTGTCTAGCGGGGGCCAAGAGACCCAGTACTTC. Amino acids: CASSLVSSGGQETQYF.

The CDR3 nucleotides read TGCAGTGCCCCAGAGACAGGTACCTACGAGCAGTACTTC. Encoded protein: CSAPETGTYEQYF. The chain joins TRBV20-1 to TRBJ2-7; D possibly corresponds to TRBD1 (6 bases). V shed 6 bases and J shed 2 bases, with 14 bases lying between them. The CDR3 covers 13 residues. The germline V gene has CDR1 DFQATT and CDR2 SNEGSKA (reference sequence).

V usage is TRBV12-3 or TRBV12-4 and J usage is TRBJ1-2; D unresolved. The CDR3 runs 14 residues. Trimming took 6 bases from V and 4 from J, leaving 15 bases between them. In DNA, the CDR3 is TGTGCCAGCAGCCCCTTAGGAGGCGTCTATGGCTACACCTTC. Translation: CASSPLGGVYGYTF.

The gene calls are TRBV20-1 and TRBJ1-1; tentatively, D is TRBD1 (6 bases). CDR3 length: 13 residues. V lost 6 bases, J lost 0 bases, and 11 bases lay in between. Germline values: CDR1 DFQATT, CDR2 SNEGSKA (reference sequence). CDR3 residues: CSARDNMNTEAFF. For the CDR3, the DNA is TGCAGTGCCAGGGACAACATGAACACTGAAGCTTTCTTT.

The V gene is TRBV28, the J gene TRBJ1-5; D gene ambiguous. This CDR3 has 13 amino acids. V lost 6 bases, J lost 5 bases, and 11 bases lay in between. Germline V gives CDR1 MDHEN, CDR2 SYDVKM. The CDR3 sequence is CASRSTEHQPQHF. The CDR3 nucleotides read TGTGCCAGCAGATCCACAGAGCATCAGCCCCAGCATTTT.

The chain joins TRBV24-1 to TRBJ2-1; tentatively, D is TRBD2 (5 bases). CDR1 KGHDR and CDR2 SFDVKD come from the germline V gene. The CDR3 covers 18 residues. V was cut by 0 bases and J by 9 bases, with 23 bases left in between. The CDR3 loop is CATSDLQVLATGQREQFF. DNA for the CDR3: TGTGCCACCAGTGATTTGCAAGTCCTAGCCACCGGCCAACGTGAGCAGTTCTTC.

A few counts support this clonotype. The chain is built from TRBV5-6 and TRBJ1-2; D remains ambiguous. Germline loops: CDR1 SGHDT, CDR2 YYEEEE. The CDR3 contains 14 residues. Trimming took 4 bases from V and 3 from J, leaving 13 bases between them. As DNA, the CDR3 is TGTGCCAGCAGCCATCAAGTAGGGTACTATGGCTACACCTTC. Its translation is CASSHQVGYYGYTF. Variable domain in full (rest from reference TRBV5-6 and TRBJ1-2): DAGVTQSPTHLIKTRGQQVTLRCSPKSGHDTVSWYQQALGQGPQFIFQYYEEEERQRGNFPDRFSGHQFPNYSSELNVNALLLGDSALYLCASSHQVGYYGYTFGSGTRLTVV.

A few counts support this clonotype. Compared with germline, one end of the junction differs, possibly owing to a read error. The chain links TRBV18 to TRBJ1-2, with a tentative D call TRBD1 (5 bases). The germline V gene encodes CDR1 KGHSH and CDR2 LQKENI. This CDR3 comprises 16 residues. The CDR3 reads CASSPGRVIRNYGYTF. CDR3 nucleotide sequence: TGCGCCAGCTCACCGGGCAGGGTAATACGGAACTATGGCTACACCTTC.